Following are 13 T cell receptor beta chains from one sample sequenced in a study of cytomegalovirus exposure and HLA in healthy donors. The PCR contained 60 Vbeta and 13 Jbeta primers. Only in-frame clones appear in the TCRdb table, and some are missing; sequencing was by immunoSEQ multiplex PCR. The table has a few hundred thousand clones, 75% to 85% seen once. Input material: PBMCs. The receptors were gathered from a girl aged 2 to 9 in good health and CMV-seronegative.

J is TRBJ1-6 and V is TRBV10-1; no firm D call. CDR3 length: 15 residues. The V gene's germline CDR1 is WNHNN and CDR2 SYGVQD (reference sequence). V lost 2 bases, J lost 4 bases, and 9 bases lay in between. The CDR3 DNA reads TGCGCCAGCAGTGAGGTTCGGAGGTATAATTCACCCCTCCACTTT. Translated: CASSEVRRYNSPLHF.

This clone was found once. V and J are TRBV9 and TRBJ2-5; D remains ambiguous. V was cut by 2 bases and J by 9 bases, with 17 bases left in between. This CDR3 has 14 amino acids. In germline, CDR1 is SGDLS, CDR2 YYNGEE. In DNA, the CDR3 is TGTGCCAGCAGCGTTTCGCCCGAACCTGAGTCCCAGTACTTC. It encodes CASSVSPEPESQYF.

CDR3 in DNA: TGTGCCAGCAGTGACTTCCAAACAGCAAACGCCAAAAACATTCAGTACTTC. Its translation: CASSDFQTANAKNIQYF. This sequence joins TRBV2 and TRBJ2-4; D not resolved. The germline CDR1 and CDR2 sequences are SNHLY and FYNNEI. V shed 3 bases and J shed 1 base, with 16 bases lying between them. The CDR3 length is 17 residues.

The CDR3: CATFRRLPGTEAFF. The DNA for the CDR3 is TGTGCCACCTTTCGGCGGCTTCCTGGAACTGAAGCTTTCTTT. This chain links TRBV7-2 with TRBJ1-1; D gene uncertain. Germline V lookup: CDR1 SGHTA, CDR2 FQGNSA. V lost 10 bases and J 5 bases, leaving 20 bases between the germline ends. The CDR3 is 14 amino acids.

The chain combines TRBV5-6 with TRBJ1-1; no firm D call. Germline CDR1 reads SGHDT; CDR2 reads YYEEEE. Trimming stripped 1 base from V and 5 bases from J, with 3 bases between. The CDR3 length is 11 residues. This chain's CDR3 is CASSLSTEAFF. The CDR3 DNA follows: TGTGCCAGCAGCTTGTCGACTGAAGCTTTCTTT.

CDR3 sequence reads: CASSPAGIYNSPLHF. As DNA, the CDR3 is TGTGCCAGCAGCCCTGCAGGGATTTATAATTCACCCCTCCACTTT. The chain uses TRBV5-4 and TRBJ1-6; TRBD1 might be the D (5 bases). The CDR3 is made up of 15 amino acids. Germline V CDR1 and CDR2: SGHNT, YYREEE (reference sequence). V dropped 4 bases and J dropped 4 bases, with 12 bases sitting between them.

The rearrangement uses TRBV7-9 and TRBJ2-1; 13 positions agree with TRBD2. This CDR3 comprises 16 residues. V trimming: 5 bases; J trimming: 7 bases; junction bases outside the gene matches: 8. Germline CDR1 and CDR2: SEHNR and FQNEAQ (reference sequence). CDR3 nucleotide sequence: TGTGCCAGCAGCCGTGACGCGGGACTAGCGGGAAATGAGCAGTTCTTC. Residues: CASSRDAGLAGNEQFF.

This clone has just a few counts. The identical CDR3 is also encoded by other nucleotide sequences in the sample. The chain employs TRBV29-1 and TRBJ1-1; no definite D call. The CDR3 is 12 residues long. V lost 4 bases to trimming and J lost 1 base, with 7 bases between them. CDR1 SQVTM and CDR2 ANQGSEA come from the germline V gene. The CDR3 DNA follows: TGCAGCGTTGGACACCCGAACACTGAAGCTTTCTTT. This gives the protein CSVGHPNTEAFF.

The chain uses TRBV18 and TRBJ1-2, with 7 bases identical to TRBD1. This CDR3 comprises 15 residues. Germline CDR1 is KGHSH and CDR2 is LQKENI. Trimming removed 5 bases from V and 1 base from J; junction bases left unmatched: 7. The CDR3 sequence is CASSARDSINYGYTF. Written as DNA, the CDR3 is TGTGCCAGCTCAGCCCGGGACAGTATTAACTATGGCTACACCTTC. Based on the CDR3 plus reference TRBV18 and TRBJ1-2, the full variable domain is NAGVMQNPRHLVRRRGQEARLRCSPMKGHSHVYWYRQLPEEGLKFMVYLQKENIIDESGMPKERFSAEFPKEGPSILRIQQVVRGDSAAYFCASSARDSINYGYTFGSGTRLTVV.

This clone has a handful of counts. This chain connects TRBV13 to TRBJ1-2; 10 bases fit TRBD1. V shed 5 bases and J 4 bases; nucleotides not matched to a gene: 4. CDR1 and CDR2 (germline): PRHDT, FYEKMQ (reference sequence). The length of the CDR3 is 14 residues. The CDR3 sequence: CASSETGGGYGYTF. CDR3 nucleotide sequence: TGTGCCAGCAGCGAGACAGGGGGCGGCTATGGCTACACCTTC.

The CDR3 DNA reads as TGCAGCGTTCAGGGTGGCGGTGAAAAACTGTTTTTT. Its protein product is CSVQGGGEKLFF. The chain carries TRBV29-1 and TRBJ1-4; TRBD1 is a possible D gene (5 bases). V was trimmed by 5 bases and J by 7 bases, leaving 11 bases between them. Germline V gene lookup returns CDR1 SQVTM and CDR2 ANQGSEA. CDR3 length: 12 amino acids.

In this sample, this clone turned up once. The gene calls are TRBV19 and TRBJ2-1; possible D gene TRBD1, 5 bases. Germline lookup yields CDR1 LNHDA and CDR2 SQIVND (reference sequence). The CDR3 runs 16 residues. Trimming took off 0 bases at V and 3 bases at J, with 12 bases between the two ends. The CDR3 DNA reads TGTGCCAGTAGTATAGATCGCAGGGTGAACTACAATGAGCAGTTCTTC. Amino acids: CASSIDRRVNYNEQFF.

J is TRBJ2-1 and V is TRBV11-2, with 7 nucleotides matching TRBD2. The V and J ends lost 2 bases and 5 bases, in that order; junction bases with no gene match: 12. The CDR3 totals 17 residues. CDR1 and CDR2 (germline): SGHAT, FQNNGV. Here the CDR3 reads CASSLTVSSGINNEQFF. In DNA form, the CDR3 reads TGTGCCAGCAGCTTAACTGTATCTAGCGGAATTAACAATGAGCAGTTCTTC.